The following is a TCR beta chain sequence with its context. Its matching antigen is unknown. The entry originates in a study of T cell responses to AZD1222 COVID-19 vaccine. Study background: Investigators merged groups given second doses at roughly 4 or roughly 12 weeks. General study results and limits: Most donors were white British, females outnumbered males, and clonal diversity was possibly underestimated. Spike regions recognized by vaccine-associated CD4 TCRs spanned the protein, led by 160-218 and 743-854.

Sequenced by immunoSEQ multiplex PCR; TCRdb stores in-frame clones only, minus some. The sample has about 100,000 clones; less than 90% are singletons. The receptor's source is an adult in good health. This sample comprised peripheral blood, obtained on day 0 of AZD1222 vaccination.

The CDR3 here is CASSQDPPPFYTGSGNEKLFF. The DNA of the CDR3 is TGTGCCAGCAGCCAAGATCCCCCTCCCTTTTACACAGGGTCGGGTAATGAAAAACTGTTTTTT. The chain uses TRBV4-2 and TRBJ1-4; TRBD1 is a possible D gene (6 bases). The CDR3 loop spans 21 amino acids. Trimming removed 0 bases at V and 4 bases at J, with 27 bases between. Germline CDR1 LGHNA, CDR2 YNFKEQ.